Listed below are T cell receptor beta chains from one sample, sequenced in a study of T cells in Graves' hyperthyroidism and ophthalmopathy. TCRdb re-called the multiplex PCR reads with MiXCR, one entry per CDR3 protein. Here the sample spans about 600,000 distinct CDR3 sequences, around 16% being singletons. Sequencing input: blood. The receptor source for this set is a woman in her thirties or forties with Graves' ophthalmopathy. Both conserved end residues are part of each CDR3.

CDR3 protein: CASSETGLAGWNEQFF
V gene: TRBV25-1
J gene: TRBJ2-1

CDR3 protein: CATSRRDRVRVEQCF
V gene: TRBV15
J gene: TRBJ2-1

CDR3 protein: CASKVGSNTGELFF
V gene: TRBV7-8
J gene: TRBJ2-2

CDR3 protein: CASGTGTGFHEQYF
V gene: TRBV28
J gene: TRBJ2-7

CDR3 protein: CASSLEQGFGNQPQHF
V gene: TRBV7-2
J gene: TRBJ1-5

CDR3 protein: CASSLGATGGTEAFF
V gene: TRBV5-4
J gene: TRBJ1-1

CDR3 protein: CASDGSDNQPQHF
V gene: TRBV7-2
J gene: TRBJ1-5

CDR3 protein: CAGSWYGGSGELFF
V gene: TRBV28
J gene: TRBJ2-2

CDR3 protein: CSARELGGRDSISYEQYF
V gene: TRBV20-1
J gene: TRBJ2-7

CDR3 protein: CASSPRLSGGSFNEQFF
V gene: TRBV27
J gene: TRBJ2-1

CDR3 protein: CASTRQGGPDTQYF
V gene: TRBV28
J gene: TRBJ2-3

CDR3 protein: CASSLGRGELFF
V gene: TRBV5-4
J gene: TRBJ2-2